Below, 21 T cell receptor beta chains from the same sample are listed, as sequenced in a study of metastatic and nonmetastatic thyroid tumors. Before thyroid surgery, none of the patients had received any treatment. TCRdb re-analyzed the PCR reads through MiXCR. The data show about 30,000 clones, approximately 16% seen once. Sequencing input: blood. These TCRs come from a female donor with papillary thyroid cancer or a benign thyroid nodule (not recorded which). Some clones in this sample may be carry-over from other donors' samples.

The table lists this clone with many counts. CDR3: CASQLRDTQYF. The CDR3 DNA reads as TGTGCCAGCCAGCTAAGAGATACGCAGTATTTT. This chain uses TRBV7-9 with TRBJ2-3; D call uncertain. V was cut by 8 bases and J by 5 bases, with 8 bases left in between. Per germline, CDR1 SEHNR and CDR2 FQNEAQ (reference sequence). This CDR3 has 11 residues.

In this sample, this clone turned up many times. The junction does not match germline at one end; this may be a read error. The chain carries TRBV20-1 and TRBJ2-3; D possibly corresponds to TRBD2 (6 bases). Germline V CDR1 and CDR2: DFQATT, SNEGSKA (reference sequence). The CDR3 extends over 15 amino acids. CDR3: CSDRVGGTSTDTQYF. As DNA, the CDR3 is TGCAGTGATAGAGTGGGTGGGACTAGCACAGATACGCAGTATTTT.

This clone was counted many times. V and J are TRBV5-1 and TRBJ2-3; D call uncertain. Germline-derived CDR1 and CDR2 are SGHRS and YFSETQ. Trimming removed 4 bases from V and 5 bases from J, with 17 bases in between. The CDR3 runs to 15 residues. In DNA form, the CDR3 reads TGCGCCAGCAGCCCTACCGGTCTTATTGGAGATACGCAGTATTTT. Translated: CASSPTGLIGDTQYF.

In this sample, this clone turned up many times. This rearrangement joins TRBV5-6 to TRBJ2-3; D assignment may be TRBD1 or TRBD2 (6 bases each). The CDR3 contains 15 residues. Trimming removed 1 base at V and 2 bases at J, with 11 bases between. Germline loops: CDR1 SGHDT, CDR2 YYEEEE. The chain's CDR3 is CASSLRGRATDTQYF. Here the CDR3 DNA reads TGTGCCAGCAGCTTGCGGGGGCGTGCCACAGATACGCAGTATTTT.

Many counts were recorded for this clone. The rearrangement uses TRBV20-1 and TRBJ1-2, with TRBD1 as a possible D gene (6 bases). V was pared by 6 bases and J by 7 bases, with 12 bases between. There are 11 residues in the CDR3. CDR1 is DFQATT, CDR2 SNEGSKA, per germline (reference sequence). The CDR3 loop reads CSAQGGGGYTF. The CDR3 bases are TGCAGTGCGCAAGGGGGGGGTGGCTACACCTTC.

To note about this clone: One junction end disagrees with the germline gene, perhaps due to a read error. The V call is TRBV7-9, the J call TRBJ2-5; 9 positions match TRBD2. The germline V gene encodes CDR1 SEHNR and CDR2 FQNEAQ (reference sequence). CDR3 length equals 16 residues. CDR3 region: CASSLLLAGSGDTHYF. CDR3 in DNA: TGTGCCAGCAGCTTACTGCTAGCGGGATCTGGGGATACCCATTACTTC. Variable domain in full (rest from reference TRBV7-9 and TRBJ2-5): DTGVSQNPRHKITKRGQNVTFRCDPISEHNRLYWYRQTLGQGPEFLTYFQNEAQLEKSRLLSDRFSAERPKGSFSTLEIQRTEQGDSAMYLCASSLLLAGSGDTHYFGPGTRLLVL.

This chain joins TRBV11-2 and TRBJ2-3, with 7 bases identical to TRBD2. CDR1 and CDR2 (germline): SGHAT, FQNNGV. The CDR3 loop spans 15 amino acids. The J segment lost 2 bases and the V segment lost 4 bases, leaving 6 bases of the junction unmatched. CDR3: CASSSRSGDTDTQYF. CDR3 DNA: TGTGCCAGCAGCTCACGGAGCGGGGACACAGATACGCAGTATTTT. The full variable domain, completed using reference TRBV11-2 and TRBJ2-3, is EAGVAQSPRYKIIEKRQSVAFWCNPISGHATLYWYQQILGQGPKLLIQFQNNGVVDDSQLPKDRFSAERLKGVDSTLKIQPAKLEDSAVYLCASSSRSGDTDTQYFGPGTRLTVL.

In this sample, this clone turned up a few times. Mismatch with germline at one junction end may stem from a read error. This chain joins TRBV2 and TRBJ1-2; D is unresolved. CDR1 and CDR2 from the germline V gene are SNHLY and FYNNEI. This CDR3 contains 13 residues. CDR3 sequence (DNA): TGTTCCAGCAGTGCTGTACGGTCCGACCGTAACACCTTC. Its protein product is CSSSAVRSDRNTF.

By share of the sample, this clone is medium-sized. The J gene is TRBJ1-2, the V gene TRBV11-2, with 9 bases identical to TRBD1. The germline CDR1 and CDR2 sequences are SGHAT and FQNNGV. The CDR3 has 14 amino acids. V was pared by 5 bases and J by 1 base, with 2 bases of the junction left unmatched. The CDR3: CASSLGQGNYGYTF. DNA of the CDR3: TGTGCCAGCAGCCTGGGACAGGGTAACTATGGCTACACCTTC.

This clone was seen ten or more times. This chain links TRBV6-1 with TRBJ2-2; D is unclear. V shed 5 bases and J shed 3 bases, with 16 bases lying between them. Germline CDR1 is MNHNS and CDR2 is SASEGT. This CDR3 is built from 16 residues. The CDR3 DNA is TGTGCCAGCAGTTTTGGCGCAGGCTCCTACACCGGGGAGCTGTTTTTT. Translating it yields CASSFGAGSYTGELFF.

This clone was counted ten times or more. V usage is TRBV7-9 and J usage is TRBJ2-1, with TRBD2 matching 12 bases. Germline CDR1 is SEHNR and CDR2 is FQNEAQ (reference sequence). Germline trimming cut 8 bases from V and 4 bases from J; bases unmatched to any gene: 6. This CDR3 is 15 amino acids long. CDR3 bases: TGTGCCAGCGGCCCTCTAGCGGGGGGGTACAATGAGCAGTTCTTC. It translates to CASGPLAGGYNEQFF.

This clone has at least ten counts. This chain connects TRBV7-2 to TRBJ1-2, with D tentatively TRBD1 (5 bases). With 2 bases removed from V and 0 bases from J, the gap between germline ends came to 19 bases. This CDR3 region has 18 residues. Germline V gene sequence: CDR1 SGHTA, CDR2 FQGNSA. The CDR3 loop is CASSLFSRQPKSNYGYTF. The CDR3 nucleotides read TGTGCCAGCAGCTTATTCTCGAGACAGCCCAAATCTAACTATGGCTACACCTTC. The full variable domain, its missing parts supplied by reference TRBV7-2 and TRBJ1-2, is GAGVSQSPSNKVTEKGKDVELRCDPISGHTALYWYRQSLGQGLEFLIYFQGNSAPDKSGLPSDRFSAERTGGSVSTLTIQRTQQEDSAVYLCASSLFSRQPKSNYGYTFGSGTRLTVV.

This clone was picked up a small number of times. The junction differs from germline at one of its ends, possibly a read error. The chain combines TRBV6-5 with TRBJ2-1; TRBD2 agrees at 7 bases. CDR1 and CDR2 (germline): MNHEY, SVGAGI. The CDR3 covers 13 residues. In DNA, the CDR3 is TGTGCCAGCATTTACGTAGGGGAGGGTGAGCAGTTCTTC. Encoded protein: CASIYVGEGEQFF.

The chain joins TRBV20-1 to TRBJ2-1, with 11 bases lining up with TRBD2. V shed 6 bases and J 6 bases; nucleotides not matched to a gene: 7. The V gene's germline CDR1 is DFQATT and CDR2 SNEGSKA (reference sequence). CDR3 length: 14 amino acids. CDR3 in DNA: TGCAGTGCGCTTAGCGGGAGGGGAGCCAATGAGCAGTTCTTC. Its protein product is CSALSGRGANEQFF.

In its sample, this clone was seen many times. The chain couples TRBV7-8 to TRBJ2-2; TRBD2 might be the D (7 bases). CDR1 is SGHVS, CDR2 FQNEAQ, per germline. Trimming shortened V by 11 bases and J by 1 base, and 17 bases separated the two germline ends. The CDR3 consists of 15 residues. Here the CDR3 DNA reads TGTGCCGGGAAGGGGAGGGGACAGAACACCGGGGAGCTGTTTTTT. The encoded protein is CAGKGRGQNTGELFF.

Many counts were recorded for this clone. This chain joins TRBV28 and TRBJ1-2; possibly TRBD1 for D (5 bases). CDR1 is MDHEN, CDR2 SYDVKM, per germline. The CDR3 has 14 amino acids. V dropped 7 bases and J dropped 3 bases, with 15 bases sitting between them. CDR3 amino acids: CASTLGGGDYGYTF. The CDR3 nucleotides are TGTGCCAGCACCCTTGGGGGGGGGGACTATGGCTACACCTTC.

This clone is classed as medium-sized. V and J are TRBV6-1 and TRBJ2-2, with 7 bases identical to TRBD2. V was clipped by 7 bases and J by 5 bases; unmatched bases: 7. The germline V gene has CDR1 MNHNS and CDR2 SASEGT. The CDR3 is made up of 14 amino acids. CDR3 residues: CASIRLGGTGELFF. The CDR3 DNA follows: TGTGCCAGCATACGACTGGGGGGGACCGGGGAGCTGTTTTTT.

In its sample, this clone was seen many times. This chain links TRBV3-1 with TRBJ2-3; D unclear. With 0 bases removed from V and 6 bases from J, the gap between germline ends came to 16 bases. This CDR3 is built from 16 residues. CDR1 and CDR2 from the germline V gene are LGHDT and YNNKEL (reference sequence). The CDR3 nucleotides are TGTGCCAGCAGCCAAGAGTCTACTCTCCTGGTGGATACGCAGTATTTT. The encoded protein is CASSQESTLLVDTQYF.

The chain joins TRBV9 to TRBJ2-5; a weak D match, TRBD2 (5 bases). CDR1 and CDR2 from the germline V gene are SGDLS and YYNGEE. The germline V and J ends were trimmed by 4 bases and 4 bases, with 14 bases remaining between them. The CDR3 extends over 14 amino acids. In nucleotides, the CDR3 is TGTGCCAGCAGCTCTGGACTGTGCAGAGAGACCCAGTACTTC. It encodes CASSSGLCRETQYF. Supplemented by reference TRBV9 and TRBJ2-5, the full variable domain reads DSGVTQTPKHLITATGQRVTLRCSPRSGDLSVYWYQQSLDQGLQFLIQYYNGEERAKGNILERFSAQQFPDLHSELNLSSLELGDSALYFCASSSGLCRETQYFGPGTRLLVL.

This clone was detected many times. The V and J genes are TRBV5-1 and TRBJ2-7; 9 nucleotides match TRBD1. Germline V gene data show CDR1 as SGHRS and CDR2 as YFSETQ. CDR3 length: 15 residues. J lost 5 bases, V lost 2 bases, and 8 bases had no gene match. The CDR3 here is CASSLTGTGKDEQYF. In DNA, the CDR3 is TGCGCCAGCAGCTTAACCGGGACAGGGAAGGACGAGCAGTACTTC.

This clone was recorded many times. J is TRBJ1-5 and V is TRBV24-1; D is perhaps TRBD1 (5 bases). Germline V gene data show CDR1 as KGHDR and CDR2 as SFDVKD. V shed 2 bases and J shed 9 bases, with 10 bases lying between them. There are 13 residues in the CDR3. The CDR3 nucleotides read TGTGCCACCAGTGATTCCCTAAGGGGGCCCCAGCATTTT. Protein product: CATSDSLRGPQHF.